One sample yielded the 32 T cell receptor beta chains listed below, sequenced in a study of T cells in Graves' hyperthyroidism and ophthalmopathy. TCR beta CDR3 regions were amplified from RNA transcripts. The study used the HTBI primer set for a first-round RT-PCR of the TCR CDR3. TCRdb re-called the multiplex PCR reads through MiXCR, storing one row per CDR3 protein. Among 350,000 or so distinct CDR3 sequences listed, 15% to 20% were seen once. The sequencing sample was made of blood. The receptors stem from a middle-aged woman with Graves' ophthalmopathy.

This clonotype has ten or more counts. This sequence joins TRBV4-1 and TRBJ2-2; D is uncertain. With 1 base removed from V and 1 base from J, the gap between germline ends came to 13 bases. The germline CDR1 and CDR2 sequences are MGHRA and YSYEKL. This CDR3 is built from 17 residues. The CDR3 reads CASSQGSRTENTGELFF. The CDR3 region has the DNA TGCGCCAGCAGCCAAGGGAGTAGGACCGAGAACACCGGGGAGCTGTTTTTT.

This clonotype was detected many times. The chain recombines TRBV20-1 with TRBJ2-3; 11 bases match TRBD2. Germline values: CDR1 DFQATT, CDR2 SNEGSKA (reference sequence). The CDR3 is made up of 15 amino acids. J was trimmed by 4 bases and V by 5 bases; bases with no gene match: 8. CDR3 in amino acids: CSAAHTSGSSDTQYF. The CDR3 DNA reads as TGCAGTGCTGCCCACACTAGCGGGAGTTCAGATACGCAGTATTTT.

This clonotype was recorded many times. The chain joins TRBV30 to TRBJ1-1; no clear D. Germline values: CDR1 GTSNPN, CDR2 SVGIG (reference sequence). The CDR3 runs to 15 residues. With 4 bases removed from V and 5 bases from J, the gap between germline ends came to 20 bases. The CDR3 is CAWTSGLGRETEAFF. For the CDR3, the DNA is TGTGCCTGGACCTCGGGGTTGGGTCGAGAAACTGAAGCTTTCTTT.

In this sample, this clonotype turned up a few times. The V gene is TRBV3-1, the J gene TRBJ2-7; 8 bases fit TRBD2. The CDR3 covers 15 residues. Trimming at V came to 2 bases and at J to 3 bases, leaving 6 bases not matched to a gene. The germline V gene encodes CDR1 LGHDT and CDR2 YNNKEL (reference sequence). The chain's CDR3 is CASSQTSGWYYEQYF. The DNA for the CDR3 is TGTGCCAGCAGCCAAACTAGCGGATGGTACTACGAGCAGTACTTC.

There are many counts of this clonotype. V usage is TRBV6-5 and J usage is TRBJ1-2; D unclear. The germline V gene encodes CDR1 MNHEY and CDR2 SVGAGI. The V end was cut by 7 bases, the J end by 7 bases, with 19 bases between. There are 14 residues in the CDR3. The CDR3 spells CASNPSGELGGYTF. The CDR3 DNA sequence: TGTGCCAGCAACCCCAGCGGGGAGCTCGGTGGCTACACCTTC.

This clonotype was recorded at least ten times. This chain connects TRBV3-1 to TRBJ2-1; 9 positions match TRBD2. The germline V gene has CDR1 LGHDT and CDR2 YNNKEL (reference sequence). The CDR3 covers 15 residues. V lost 1 base and J lost 8; bases outside the gene matches: 6. The CDR3 reads CASSQAGTSNHEQFF. The CDR3 DNA follows: TGTGCCAGCAGCCAAGCCGGGACTAGCAACCATGAGCAGTTCTTC.

This clonotype showed up many times. The V call is TRBV5-1, the J call TRBJ2-2, with unresolved D. V was cut by 0 bases and J by 3 bases, with 6 bases left in between. The CDR3 has 14 residues. Germline assignment: CDR1 SGHRS and CDR2 YFSETQ. Here the CDR3 reads CASSLDFYTGELFF. The DNA for the CDR3 is TGCGCCAGCAGCTTGGACTTTTACACCGGGGAGCTGTTTTTT.

This clonotype came up many times. The chain employs TRBV5-1 and TRBJ2-7; TRBD2 aligns across 9 bases. Looked up from germline, CDR1 is SGHRS and CDR2 is YFSETQ. J gave up 0 bases and V 2 bases, and 9 bases lay outside the gene matches. The CDR3 contains 17 residues. The CDR3 nucleotides read TGCGCCAGCAGCTTTGGGACTAGCCAGCGCCACTCCTACGAGCAGTACTTC. This sequence encodes CASSFGTSQRHSYEQYF.

This clonotype has at least ten counts. The chain links TRBV13 to TRBJ1-1; 12 bases match TRBD1. CDR1 is PRHDT, CDR2 FYEKMQ, per germline (reference sequence). The CDR3 is made up of 18 amino acids. V gave up 5 bases and J gave up 3 bases; unmatched junction bases: 13. As DNA, the CDR3 is TGTGCCAGCAGCGTAACGGGGACAGGGGGCGGGATACACACTGAAGCTTTCTTT. Its protein product is CASSVTGTGGGIHTEAFF.

In its sample, this clonotype was seen many times. The chain is built from TRBV27 and TRBJ2-2, with unresolved D. Germline assignment: CDR1 MNHEY and CDR2 SMNVEV (reference sequence). The CDR3 loop spans 19 amino acids. V was clipped by 4 bases and J by 7 bases, with 28 bases between them. DNA for the CDR3: TGTGCCAGCAGTTCTATTATGCGTTTCGAGCGAACCCCGTTCGGGGAGCTGTTTTTT. Its translation: CASSSIMRFERTPFGELFF.

Ten or more counts support this clonotype. The gene calls are TRBV12-3 or TRBV12-4 and TRBJ1-6; 7 bases match TRBD1. The CDR3 contains 14 residues. Losses at the gene ends were 4 bases for V and 10 bases for J; bases not matched to a gene: 7. This CDR3 is CASSSEGQSSPLHF. The CDR3, as DNA: TGTGCCAGCAGTTCAGAGGGACAGAGCTCACCCCTCCACTTT.

This clonotype was recorded many times. This chain uses TRBV28 with TRBJ1-1; D remains ambiguous. Germline CDR1 MDHEN, CDR2 SYDVKM. The CDR3 extends over 14 amino acids. V was trimmed by 2 bases and J by 1 base, leaving 8 bases between them. The CDR3, as DNA: TGTGCCAGCAGTTTAGTACAGAGGAACACTGAAGCTTTCTTT. Translation: CASSLVQRNTEAFF.

This clonotype has a count of ten or more. The V call is TRBV28, the J call TRBJ2-7; 9 positions agree with TRBD1. CDR3 size: 15 residues. The trim removed 6 bases at V and 2 bases at J, leaving 8 bases unmatched. Germline lookup yields CDR1 MDHEN and CDR2 SYDVKM. CDR3 in amino acids: CASSPSGTGTYEQYF. Written as DNA, the CDR3 is TGTGCCAGCAGCCCGTCCGGGACAGGGACCTACGAGCAGTACTTC.

The chain uses TRBV12-3 or TRBV12-4 and TRBJ1-3; D call uncertain. The V and J ends lost 5 bases and 3 bases respectively, with 11 bases between them. CDR3 length: 14 residues. The CDR3 region is CASSEHTDGNTIYF. The DNA of the CDR3 is TGTGCCAGCAGTGAACACACAGATGGAAACACCATATATTTT.

In this sample, this clonotype turned up many times. The chain uses TRBV28 and TRBJ1-5; D not resolved. Deletions cut 6 bases from V and 7 bases from J, with 16 bases between. Germline loops: CDR1 MDHEN, CDR2 SYDVKM. There are 14 residues in the CDR3. The CDR3 DNA reads as TGTGCCAGCAGCCCGGACGCCGTGGGGCAGCCCCAGCATTTT. It encodes CASSPDAVGQPQHF. The full variable domain, with the rest looked up from reference TRBV28 and TRBJ1-5, is DVKVTQSSRYLVKRTGEKVFLECVQDMDHENMFWYRQDPGLGLRLIYFSYDVKMKEKGDIPEGYSVSREKKERFSLILESASTNQTSMYLCASSPDAVGQPQHFGDGTRLSIL.

This clonotype was seen ten or more times. The V and J genes are TRBV29-1 and TRBJ2-7; 9 nucleotides agree with TRBD2. The CDR3 runs 13 residues. From germline, CDR1 is SQVTM and CDR2 ANQGSEA. The J segment lost 0 bases and the V segment lost 6 bases, leaving 3 bases of the junction unmatched. The CDR3 sequence is CSVSGGSSYEQYF. In DNA form, the CDR3 reads TGCAGCGTAAGCGGGGGGAGCTCCTACGAGCAGTACTTC.

V gene TRBV5-5 combines with J gene TRBJ2-2; TRBD2 aligns across 7 bases. Germline-derived CDR1 and CDR2 are SGHKS and YYEKEE (reference sequence). V shed 1 base, J shed 1 base, and the junction held 4 bases outside the gene matches. CDR3 length: 16 residues. In DNA form, the CDR3 reads TGTGCCAGCAGCTTGTGGGGCGGGAGGAACACCGGGGAGCTGTTTTTT. Protein product: CASSLWGGRNTGELFF.

A few counts support this clonotype. J is TRBJ2-5 and V is TRBV5-4; D unclear. CDR3 length: 16 amino acids. Germline lookup yields CDR1 SGHNT and CDR2 YYREEE (reference sequence). The V end was cut by 4 bases, the J end by 5 bases, with 21 bases between. CDR3 coding DNA: TGTGCCAGCAGCCGTGATGCCGGAGTAGTTACGGAGACCCAGTACTTC. This sequence encodes CASSRDAGVVTETQYF.

This clonotype came up many times. The DNA for the CDR3 is TGTGCCAGCAGCTTCATGGCGGGGCGATATTACGAGCAGTACTTC. This sequence encodes CASSFMAGRYYEQYF. This rearrangement joins TRBV5-6 to TRBJ2-7; TRBD2 is a possible D gene (6 bases). The length of the CDR3 is 15 residues. Trimming took off 2 bases at V and 4 bases at J, with 16 bases between the two ends. Germline V gene lookup returns CDR1 SGHDT and CDR2 YYEEEE.

The chain joins TRBV27 to TRBJ1-1; D call uncertain. The germline V and J ends were trimmed by 5 bases and 5 bases, with 15 bases remaining between them. The CDR3 contains 14 residues. Per the germline V gene, CDR1 is MNHEY and CDR2 is SMNVEV (reference sequence). For the CDR3, the DNA is TGTGCCAGCAGTGAACTGGGCCGTCGGACTGAAGCTTTCTTT. Translating it yields CASSELGRRTEAFF.

Turning to this clonotype: Germline is not matched at one junction end, which may reflect a read error. The chain links TRBV10-3 to TRBJ2-7, with a weak D call TRBD2 (6 bases). Germline V gives CDR1 ENHRY, CDR2 SYGVKD. This CDR3 is 12 amino acids long. The CDR3: CAISPTPGLRSF. CDR3 in DNA: TGTGCCATCAGCCCAACACCGGGACTGAGGTCCTTC.

Ten or more counts support this clonotype. The V gene is TRBV13, the J gene TRBJ2-7; 7 nucleotides match TRBD1. The CDR3 is 16 amino acids. Per germline, CDR1 PRHDT and CDR2 FYEKMQ (reference sequence). The V segment lost 5 bases and the J segment 2 bases; nucleotides outside the gene matches: 12. CDR3 in DNA: TGTGCCAGCAGCGCACCTCCCGGGACAGCACCCTACGAGCAGTACTTC. As protein: CASSAPPGTAPYEQYF.

This clonotype was detected many times. The chain combines TRBV12-3 or TRBV12-4 with TRBJ2-3; D call uncertain. This CDR3 is built from 15 residues. Trimming stripped 5 bases from V and 0 bases from J, with 12 bases between. CDR3 sequence: CASSKTVSSTDTQYF. The CDR3 bases are TGTGCCAGCAGTAAGACCGTCTCAAGCACAGATACGCAGTATTTT.

This clonotype was detected ten times or more. The chain uses TRBV11-2 and TRBJ1-3, with TRBD1 as a possible D gene (6 bases). The ends were cut back, 6 bases at V and 4 bases at J, with 10 bases in the middle. The CDR3 spans 13 residues. Germline V gene lookup returns CDR1 SGHAT and CDR2 FQNNGV. The DNA of the CDR3 is TGTGCCAGCAGAATGGACAGAGGAAACACCATATATTTT. Its translation: CASRMDRGNTIYF.

The V call is TRBV14, the J call TRBJ1-2; TRBD1 is a possible D gene (5 bases). This CDR3 contains 14 residues. CDR1 and CDR2 (germline): SGHDN, FVKESK. Trimming pared 1 base from V and 3 bases from J, leaving 9 bases between. The CDR3: CASSQGGAYYGYTF. The CDR3 DNA reads TGTGCCAGCAGCCAAGGGGGCGCCTACTATGGCTACACCTTC.

This clonotype has a count of ten or more. The chain combines TRBV6-1 with TRBJ2-7; TRBD2 aligns across 7 bases. This CDR3 is 14 amino acids long. Germline loops: CDR1 MNHNS, CDR2 SASEGT. The V segment lost 4 bases and the J segment 2 bases; nucleotides outside the gene matches: 5. The CDR3 region has the DNA TGTGCCAGCAGTGTAGGACTAGGCCCCTACGAGCAGTACTTC. It is translated as CASSVGLGPYEQYF.

This clonotype was detected many times. The genes are TRBV28 and TRBJ2-4, with a possible D match to TRBD1 (6 bases). V was shortened by 8 bases and J by 9 bases, with 14 bases between the two germline ends. The CDR3 runs 12 residues. Germline assignment: CDR1 MDHEN and CDR2 SYDVKM. CDR3 nucleotides: TGTGCCAGCTCTCCTCGGACAGCCATTCAGTACTTC. This encodes CASSPRTAIQYF. The complete variable domain, with remaining parts taken from reference TRBV28 and TRBJ2-4, reads DVKVTQSSRYLVKRTGEKVFLECVQDMDHENMFWYRQDPGLGLRLIYFSYDVKMKEKGDIPEGYSVSREKKERFSLILESASTNQTSMYLCASSPRTAIQYFGAGTRLSVL.

This clonotype was detected many times. The chain employs TRBV28 and TRBJ1-2, with 9 bases matching TRBD1. Germline trimming cut 6 bases from V and 7 bases from J; bases unmatched to any gene: 9. In germline, CDR1 is MDHEN, CDR2 SYDVKM. CDR3 length: 14 amino acids. CDR3 bases: TGTGCCAGCAGCCAAACGGACAGGGGAGGTGGCTACACCTTC. Translation: CASSQTDRGGGYTF.

This clonotype turned up a few times. Relative to the germline gene, one junction end is altered; a read error may explain this. The chain recombines TRBV27 with TRBJ2-6; D is possibly TRBD1 (5 bases). This CDR3 contains 14 residues. Germline CDR1 reads MNHEY; CDR2 reads SMNVEV (reference sequence). The CDR3 bases are TGTGCCAGCACTTCCTGCTCTGGGGCCAACGTCCTGAGTTTC. Translating it yields CASTSCSGANVLSF.

In its sample, this clonotype was seen many times. The rearrangement joins TRBV12-3 or TRBV12-4 to TRBJ1-1, with D possibly TRBD1 on 5 matching bases. The CDR3 loop spans 13 amino acids. Trimming pared 8 bases from V and 4 bases from J, leaving 14 bases between. CDR3 sequence reads: CASGPGGGTEAFF. CDR3 DNA sequence: TGTGCCAGCGGCCCTGGGGGAGGCACTGAAGCTTTCTTT.

This clonotype was counted a few times. This chain links TRBV15 with TRBJ2-7, with a tentative D call TRBD2 (5 bases). The CDR3 contains 14 residues. The germline V gene has CDR1 LNHNV and CDR2 YYDKDF (reference sequence). Trimming cost V 3 bases and J 3 bases, with 12 bases left between them. In DNA, the CDR3 is TGTGCCACCAGCAGTTTGGACTTACTCTACGAGCAGTACTTC. Translating it yields CATSSLDLLYEQYF.

Ten or more counts support this clonotype. The chain links TRBV20-1 to TRBJ2-5; D is uncertain. This CDR3 region has 12 residues. Germline V lookup: CDR1 DFQATT, CDR2 SNEGSKA (reference sequence). The V end was cut by 3 bases, the J end by 5 bases, with 10 bases between. CDR3 amino acids: CSASPRVETQYF. As DNA, the CDR3 is TGCAGTGCTAGTCCTAGAGTGGAGACCCAGTACTTC.